This T cell receptor (beta chain) originates from a study of OX40 agonist ivuxolimab in advanced cancers. Context from the whole study: Ivuxolimab was an agonistic, fully human IgG2 monoclonal antibody directed against OX40 (CD134), a costimulatory receptor. Intravenous ivuxolimab was administered to patients every 2 weeks at six dose levels: 0.01, 0.1, 0.3, 1.5, 3 and 10 mg/kg. Of the roughly 50 dose-escalation patients, hepatocellular carcinoma was present in some 19, melanoma in some 15, renal cell carcinoma in 9 and head and neck cancer in 9. The dose-escalation cohort was about 83% male with a mean age of about 65 years, ranging from about 23 to 85. Prior anti-PD-1, anti-PD-L1 or anti-CTLA-4 therapy was permitted, and checkpoint inhibitors had been received by around 39% of dose-escalation patients. Partial responses were achieved by three dose-escalation patients, of whom one had hepatocellular carcinoma and two had cutaneous melanoma. The purpose of peripheral TCRbeta sequencing was to test whether ivuxolimab changed TCR sequence diversity and led to clonal T-cell expansion. The paper covers the monotherapy dose-escalation part of the phase I ivuxolimab trial, which included N ≈ 52 patients. The paper's findings and limits, for the study overall: In the 0.1-3.0 mg/kg groups, partial responders had among the lowest normalized peripheral clonal expansion, particularly in CD8+ T cells. At doses of 0.1 to 3.0 mg/kg, clonal expansion of both CD4+ and CD8+ blood T cells was observed from baseline to week 6. Low levels of normalized T-cell clonal expansion were also shown by some nonresponding patients. The antigen specificity of the peripheral T cells that underwent clonal expansion was not determined. On average, CD8+ T cells showed more expanded clones than CD4+ T cells after ivuxolimab.

Details on this clone: Its recognized antigen is unknown. No qualities accompany the bases; no much larger clone lies one base away.

The trial excluded patients who had a history of autoimmune disease or were on systemic immunosuppression. Peripheral blood for TCR sequencing was collected from all dose cohorts at baseline, on cycle 4 day 1, and on cycle 7 day 1. The samples were taken from a phase I, first-in-human, multicenter, open-label dose-escalation trial of ivuxolimab. Adults with locally advanced or metastatic melanoma, renal cell carcinoma, hepatocellular carcinoma or head and neck squamous cell carcinoma were enrolled in the trial. Before TCR sequencing, CD4+ T cells and CD8+ T cells were sorted from peripheral blood as separate populations. To sequence the TCRbeta CDR3 region, genomic DNA was isolated from the sorted cells. The immunoSEQ Assay was used to sequence the TCRbeta CDR3 regions. TCRdb carries this immuneACCESS record with in-frame sequences only. Its versions omit some clonotypes, under half of them owing to an unresolved V gene in the studies checked, with the rest unexplained. The sample yields around 90,000 clones; about nine tenths were counted once. 0.3% to 0.35% of the sample lies in the top ten.

V drops 4 bases and J drops 6 bases, leaving 12 bases in between. CDR1 and CDR2, looked up from the germline V gene, are SGHVS and FQNEAQ. Counted from cysteine to phenylalanine, this CDR3 has 14 amino acids. Kept here is only the CDR3 DNA, which spans 42 bases and is read in frame from base 1. Sequencing used CD4+ or CD8+ T cells sorted from blood, obtained in a trial of the OX40 agonist ivuxolimab. In this chain, TRBV7-8 is recombined with TRBJ1-4, and perhaps TRBD1 as D gene, on 6 matching bases. The origin of this receptor is an adult with an advanced solid tumor such as melanoma, head and neck, liver or kidney cancer. The nucleotide sequence is TGTGCCAGCAGCTCCCAGGGGTGGTATGAAAAACTGTTTTTT. This yields the protein CASSSQGWYEKLFF.